The entry that follows covers one T cell receptor (beta chain) sequence. The data derive from a study of cytomegalovirus exposure and HLA in healthy donors. The PCR made use of 60 Vbeta and 13 Jbeta primers. Some clones are missing from TCRdb's copy, which holds only in-frame ones; the method was immunoSEQ multiplex PCR. This sample has over 90,000 clones, with around 70% found just once. Germline CDR1 is LNHDA and CDR2 is SQIVND (reference sequence). The ends lost 4 bases at V and 1 base at J; junction bases unmatched: 7. There are 16 residues in the CDR3. The sequenced sample was PBMCs. The TCR sequence derives from a woman between 50 and 59 years old in good health and CMV-seropositive. The chain employs TRBV19 and TRBJ2-1; 7 bases fit TRBD2. CDR3 sequence: CASSRTGTNSYNEQFF. Written as DNA, the CDR3 is TGTGCCAGTAGTAGGACGGGGACTAATTCCTACAATGAGCAGTTCTTC. Full variable domain (outside the CDR3, taken from reference TRBV19 and TRBJ2-1): DGGITQSPKYLFRKEGQNVTLSCEQNLNHDAMYWYRQDPGQGLRLIYYSQIVNDFQKGDIAEGYSVSREKKESFPLTVTSAQKNPTAFYLCASSRTGTNSYNEQFFGPGTRLTVL.